This passage covers 10 T cell receptor beta chains from one sample sequenced in a study of identical twins. MiXCR, run by TCRdb on the 5' RACE reads, gives a single entry per CDR3 protein. The table includes 500,000 to 550,000 distinct CDR3 sequences, approximately 22% detected once. The same data also went into a second study, on T cells expressing NK-cell markers.

Sequencing used CD4+ T cells sorted from blood. These TCRs come from a woman aged 18-29 years in good health.

CDR3 in DNA: TGTGCCAGCAGTTACATGTGGGCACCCTCCTACGAGCAGTACTTC. Translation: CASSYMWAPSYEQYF. The chain uses TRBV6-5 and TRBJ2-7, with D hard to call. The V gene's germline CDR1 is MNHEY and CDR2 SVGAGI. The CDR3 sequence is 15 residues long. V lost 2 bases and J 0 bases, leaving 11 bases between the germline ends.

The genes are TRBV2 and TRBJ2-4, with 10 nucleotides matching TRBD2. CDR3 length: 15 residues. Germline V gene lookup returns CDR1 SNHLY and CDR2 FYNNEI. V was clipped by 6 bases and J by 4 bases; unmatched bases: 6. The CDR3 protein is CASRSTSGEKNIQYF. The DNA for the CDR3 is TGTGCCAGCAGATCAACTAGCGGGGAAAAAAACATTCAGTACTTC.

This clonotype was detected many times. The rearrangement joins TRBV12-3 or TRBV12-4 to TRBJ1-2, with TRBD1 matching 7 bases. Losses at the gene ends were 5 bases for V and 8 bases for J; bases not matched to a gene: 5. The CDR3 contains 12 residues. Here the CDR3 reads CASSPTGRGYTF. The CDR3 DNA reads TGTGCCAGCAGTCCGACAGGGAGGGGCTACACCTTC.

This clonotype was counted only a few times. The genes are TRBV20-1 and TRBJ2-5, with TRBD2 matching 10 bases. The CDR3 extends over 13 amino acids. Germline V gives CDR1 DFQATT, CDR2 SNEGSKA (reference sequence). CDR3 sequence: CSRTSGSQETQYF. The CDR3, as DNA: TGCAGCCGGACTAGCGGAAGCCAAGAGACCCAGTACTTC.

The chain recombines TRBV20-1 with TRBJ1-2; possible D gene TRBD1, 5 bases. Trimming left V 6 bases short and J 7 bases short, with 24 bases between. Looked up from germline, CDR1 is DFQATT and CDR2 is SNEGSKA (reference sequence). The CDR3 spans 15 residues. The CDR3 region is CSATGQGPLAGGYTF. The CDR3 DNA is TGCAGTGCCACAGGACAAGGCCCTTTAGCGGGTGGCTACACCTTC.

This clonotype occurred a few times. This rearrangement joins TRBV4-3 to TRBJ2-7, with D unclear. V gave up 0 bases and J gave up 0 bases, with 9 bases separating them. This CDR3 region has 15 residues. Germline CDR1 is LGHNA and CDR2 is YSLEER. The CDR3 DNA follows: TGCGCCAGCAGCCAAGACACCGGCCTCTCCTACGAGCAGTACTTC. Amino acid sequence: CASSQDTGLSYEQYF.

This clonotype came up many times. V is TRBV15 and J is TRBJ1-1; no definite D call. The germline V and J ends were trimmed by 0 bases and 6 bases, with 11 bases remaining between them. Germline CDR1 LNHNV, CDR2 YYDKDF (reference sequence). CDR3 length: 14 amino acids. The CDR3 loop reads CATSREVSGSEAFF. In nucleotides, the CDR3 is TGTGCCACCAGCAGAGAAGTCAGTGGGTCTGAAGCTTTCTTT. The full variable domain, with the rest looked up from reference TRBV15 and TRBJ1-1, is DAMVIQNPRYQVTQFGKPVTLSCSQTLNHNVMYWYQQKSSQAPKLLFHYYDKDFNNEADTPDNFQSRRPNTSFCFLDIRSPGLGDTAMYLCATSREVSGSEAFFGQGTRLTVV.

This clonotype was counted only a few times. The chain has TRBV18 and TRBJ1-6; tentatively, D is TRBD1 (5 bases). Trimming left V 2 bases short and J 6 bases short, with 11 bases between. CDR1 KGHSH and CDR2 LQKENI come from the germline V gene. The CDR3 covers 15 residues. CDR3 nucleotide sequence: TGTGCCAGCTCACCAGCCGGGACGGTTAATTCACCCCTCCACTTT. This encodes CASSPAGTVNSPLHF. Complete variable domain (other parts from reference TRBV18 and TRBJ1-6): NAGVMQNPRHLVRRRGQEARLRCSPMKGHSHVYWYRQLPEEGLKFMVYLQKENIIDESGMPKERFSAEFPKEGPSILRIQQVVRGDSAAYFCASSPAGTVNSPLHFGNGTRLTVT.

There are a few counts of this clonotype. V gene TRBV20-1 combines with J gene TRBJ1-4; no reliable D call. This CDR3 spans 17 amino acids. The ends were cut back, 0 bases at V and 4 bases at J, with 18 bases in the middle. The germline gives CDR1 DFQATT, CDR2 SNEGSKA (reference sequence). CDR3 loop: CSARDRTHTTYNEKLFF. The CDR3 bases are TGCAGTGCTAGAGACCGAACTCATACGACTTATAATGAAAAACTGTTTTTT.

This chain uses TRBV7-6 with TRBJ2-5; 10 bases are a match to TRBD2. Germline V gene sequence: CDR1 SGHVS, CDR2 FNYEAQ. Trimming at V came to 1 base and at J to 5 bases, leaving 10 bases not matched to a gene. This CDR3 has 17 residues. The CDR3 loop reads CASSLGRASGGPETQYF. Written as DNA, the CDR3 is TGTGCCAGCAGCTTAGGGAGGGCTAGCGGGGGCCCGGAGACCCAGTACTTC.